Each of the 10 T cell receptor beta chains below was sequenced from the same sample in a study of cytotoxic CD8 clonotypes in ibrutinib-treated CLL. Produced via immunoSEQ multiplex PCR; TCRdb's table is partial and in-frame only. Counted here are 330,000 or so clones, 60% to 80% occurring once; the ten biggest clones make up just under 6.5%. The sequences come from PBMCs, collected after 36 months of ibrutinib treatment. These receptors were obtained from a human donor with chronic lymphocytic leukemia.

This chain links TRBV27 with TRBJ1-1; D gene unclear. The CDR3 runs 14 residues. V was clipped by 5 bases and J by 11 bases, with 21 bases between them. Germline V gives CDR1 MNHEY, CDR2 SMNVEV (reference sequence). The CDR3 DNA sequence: TGTGCCAGCAGTCCCTGGGAGGACGATGGTGTGGCTTTCTTT. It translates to CASSPWEDDGVAFF.

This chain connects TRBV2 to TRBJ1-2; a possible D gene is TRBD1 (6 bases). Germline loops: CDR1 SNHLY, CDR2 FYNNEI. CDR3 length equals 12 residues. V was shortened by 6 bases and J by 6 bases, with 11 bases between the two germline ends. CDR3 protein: CASRWGGNGYTF. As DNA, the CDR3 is TGTGCCAGCAGATGGGGGGGCAATGGCTACACCTTC.

CDR3 nucleotides: TGTGCCAGCAGTGAACGGCGGGGTCAAGAGACCCAGTACTTC. This translates into CASSERRGQETQYF. The rearrangement uses TRBV2 and TRBJ2-5; D might be TRBD2 (6 bases). The germline V and J ends were trimmed by 2 bases and 2 bases, with 9 bases remaining between them. CDR1 is SNHLY, CDR2 FYNNEI, per germline. This CDR3 contains 14 residues.

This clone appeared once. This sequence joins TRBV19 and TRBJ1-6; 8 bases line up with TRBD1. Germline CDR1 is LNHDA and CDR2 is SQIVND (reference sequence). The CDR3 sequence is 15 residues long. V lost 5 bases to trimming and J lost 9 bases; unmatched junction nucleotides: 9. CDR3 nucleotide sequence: TGTGCCAGTAGTTGGTCAGGGGGCGCGGGTTCACCCCTCCACTTT. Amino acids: CASSWSGGAGSPLHF.

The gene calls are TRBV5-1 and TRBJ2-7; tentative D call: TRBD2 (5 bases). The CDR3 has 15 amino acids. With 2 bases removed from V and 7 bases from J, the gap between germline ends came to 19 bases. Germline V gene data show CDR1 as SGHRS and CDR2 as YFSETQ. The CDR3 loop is CASSFRAGAVEEQYF. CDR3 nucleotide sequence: TGCGCCAGCAGCTTTCGAGCAGGAGCGGTAGAGGAGCAGTACTTC. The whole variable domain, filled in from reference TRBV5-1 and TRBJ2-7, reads KAGVTQTPRYLIKTRGQQVTLSCSPISGHRSVSWYQQTPGQGLQFLFEYFSETQRNKGNFPGRFSGRQFSNSRSEMNVSTLELGDSALYLCASSFRAGAVEEQYFGPGTRLTVT.

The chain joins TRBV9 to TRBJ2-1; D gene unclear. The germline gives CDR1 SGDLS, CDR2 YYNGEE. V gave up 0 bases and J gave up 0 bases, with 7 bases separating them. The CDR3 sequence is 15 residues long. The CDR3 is CASSVVESSYNEQFF. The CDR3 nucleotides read TGTGCCAGCAGCGTAGTGGAGAGCTCCTACAATGAGCAGTTCTTC.

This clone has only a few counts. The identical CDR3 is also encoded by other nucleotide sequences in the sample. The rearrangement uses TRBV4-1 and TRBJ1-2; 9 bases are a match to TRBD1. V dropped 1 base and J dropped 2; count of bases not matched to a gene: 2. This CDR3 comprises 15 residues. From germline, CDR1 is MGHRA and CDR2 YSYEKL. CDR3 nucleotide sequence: TGCGCCAGCAGCCAAGTAGGACAGGGGAACTATGGCTACACCTTC. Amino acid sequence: CASSQVGQGNYGYTF.

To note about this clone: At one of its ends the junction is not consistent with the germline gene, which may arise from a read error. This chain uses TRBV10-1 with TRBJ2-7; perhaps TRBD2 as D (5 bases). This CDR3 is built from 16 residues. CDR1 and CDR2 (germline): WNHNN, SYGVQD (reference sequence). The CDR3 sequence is CASSDSIRTRAYEQCF. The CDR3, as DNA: TGCGCCAGCAGTGATTCTATTCGAACTAGAGCCTACGAGCAGTGCTTC.

This CDR3 reads CASSFRRGGDEQYF. As DNA, the CDR3 is TGCGCCAGCAGCTTCCGTAGGGGTGGGGACGAGCAGTACTTC. V is TRBV5-1 and J is TRBJ2-7; D is perhaps TRBD1 (5 bases). Trimming removed 2 bases from V and 5 bases from J, with 14 bases in between. The CDR3 length is 14 residues. Germline CDR1 is SGHRS and CDR2 is YFSETQ.

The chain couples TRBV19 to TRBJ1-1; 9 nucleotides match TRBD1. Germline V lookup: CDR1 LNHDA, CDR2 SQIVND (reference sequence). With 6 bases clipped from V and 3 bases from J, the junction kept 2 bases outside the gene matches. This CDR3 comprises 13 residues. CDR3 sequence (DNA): TGTGCCAGTAGGAGGGACAGGGACACTGAAGCTTTCTTT. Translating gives CASRRDRDTEAFF.